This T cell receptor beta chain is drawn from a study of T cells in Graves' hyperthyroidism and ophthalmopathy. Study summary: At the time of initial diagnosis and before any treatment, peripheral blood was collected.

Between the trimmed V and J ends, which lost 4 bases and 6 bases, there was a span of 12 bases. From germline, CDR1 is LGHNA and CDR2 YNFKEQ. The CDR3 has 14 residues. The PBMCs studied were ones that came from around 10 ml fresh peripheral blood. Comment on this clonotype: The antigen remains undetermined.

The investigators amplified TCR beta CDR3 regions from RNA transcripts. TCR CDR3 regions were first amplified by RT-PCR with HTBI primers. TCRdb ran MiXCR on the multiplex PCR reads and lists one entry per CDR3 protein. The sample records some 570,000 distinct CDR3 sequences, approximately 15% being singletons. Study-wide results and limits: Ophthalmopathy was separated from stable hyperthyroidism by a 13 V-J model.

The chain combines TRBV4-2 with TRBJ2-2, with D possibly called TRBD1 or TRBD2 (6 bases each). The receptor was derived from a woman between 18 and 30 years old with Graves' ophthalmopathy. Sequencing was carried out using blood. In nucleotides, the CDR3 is TGTGCCAGCAGCCCGCCGGGGGCGGCCGGGGAGCTGTTTTTT. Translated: CASSPPGAAGELFF.